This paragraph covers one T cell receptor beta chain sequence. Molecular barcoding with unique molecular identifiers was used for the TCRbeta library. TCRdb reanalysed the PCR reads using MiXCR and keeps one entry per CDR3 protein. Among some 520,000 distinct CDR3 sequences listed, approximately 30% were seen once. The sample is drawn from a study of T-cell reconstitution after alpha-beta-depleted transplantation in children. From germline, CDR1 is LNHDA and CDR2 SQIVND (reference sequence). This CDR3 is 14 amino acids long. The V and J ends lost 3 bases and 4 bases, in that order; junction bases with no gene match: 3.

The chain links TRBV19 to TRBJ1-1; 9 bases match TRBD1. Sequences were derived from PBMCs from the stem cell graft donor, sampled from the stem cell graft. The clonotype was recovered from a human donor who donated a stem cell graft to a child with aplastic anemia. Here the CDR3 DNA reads TGTGCCAGTAGTATCCGGGACAGGGTCACTGAAGCTTTCTTT. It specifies CASSIRDRVTEAFF.